Below are 5 T cell receptor beta chains sequenced from a single sample in a study of post-analysis software for immune sequencing data. Their cognate antigens are unknown. Study findings and constraints: Controls had lower frequencies than patients of 4 or 5 TRBV segments, which included TRBV5-6, TRBV5-1 and TRBV20-1.

Built from TCR beta cDNA, the libraries had unique molecular identifiers in them. Each CDR3 protein is one row after TCRdb ran MiXCR on the PCR reads. The sample carries fewer than 550,000 distinct CDR3 sequences, approximately 31% recorded once. Sequencing was performed on blood. All receptors derive from a girl aged 2-17 years with multiple sclerosis.

This clonotype occurred a few times. The V call is TRBV6-5, the J call TRBJ2-5; 7 nucleotides match TRBD1. The CDR3 covers 14 residues. Germline values: CDR1 MNHEY, CDR2 SVGAGI. The junction had 6 bases not matched to a gene; V was cut back by 2 bases and J by 6 bases. Here the CDR3 reads CASSYTGQAKTQYF. CDR3 DNA: TGTGCCAGCAGTTACACAGGACAGGCCAAGACCCAGTACTTC.

The rearrangement uses TRBV7-2 and TRBJ2-1, with D unresolved. CDR1 and CDR2 (germline): SGHTA, FQGNSA. The CDR3 sequence is 16 residues long. The germline V and J ends were trimmed by 1 base and 6 bases, with 16 bases remaining between them. Here the CDR3 reads CASSLGVATWGNEQFF. The CDR3 nucleotides are TGTGCCAGCAGCTTAGGAGTAGCAACATGGGGCAATGAGCAGTTCTTC.

V gene TRBV7-6 combines with J gene TRBJ2-7, with 9 bases lining up with TRBD2. Per germline, CDR1 SGHVS and CDR2 FNYEAQ. The CDR3 sequence is 14 residues long. V dropped 5 bases and J dropped 2; count of bases not matched to a gene: 4. CDR3 in amino acids: CASSRGGGTYEQYF. CDR3 in DNA: TGTGCCAGCAGCCGCGGGGGGGGGACCTACGAGCAGTACTTC.

A word on this clonotype: At one boundary the junction diverges from the germline segment, which might be a read error. The genes are TRBV5-1 and TRBJ2-4; 13 bases fit TRBD2. TRBJ2-5 explains the end of the DNA better; the J call may be wrong. In germline, CDR1 is SGHRS, CDR2 YFSETQ. CDR3 size: 14 residues. The CDR3 is CAGSQTSGGETQYF. The CDR3 DNA reads TGCGCCGGCAGCCAGACTAGCGGGGGGGAGACCCAGTACTTC.

In its sample, this clonotype was seen a few times. The chain carries TRBV29-1 and TRBJ2-1, with TRBD2 identical over 8 bases. The CDR3 is 13 amino acids. Germline V gene lookup returns CDR1 SQVTM and CDR2 ANQGSEA. Trimming took 4 bases from V and 6 from J; bases not matched to a gene: 5. CDR3 amino acids: CSVGKRGSNEQFF. In DNA, the CDR3 is TGCAGCGTTGGTAAGCGGGGGAGCAATGAGCAGTTCTTC.